This TCR beta chain was sequenced in a study of shared clonotypes between healthy human individuals. Naive CD8 cells, CD45RO-negative and positively selected for CCR7, excluded terminally differentiated effector memory CD45RA+ cells. The data were produced by immunoSEQ multiplex PCR, yet TCRdb's version contains in-frame clones alone and is incomplete. Among hundreds of thousands of clones, 95% to 97% were seen once, and the ten largest hold less than 0.25%. This CDR3 has 15 residues. V shed 6 bases and J shed 4 bases, with 15 bases lying between them. Germline lookup yields CDR1 MNHEY and CDR2 SMNVEV (reference sequence).

The TCR sequence derives from a man younger than 40 in good health. The sequencing sample was made of naive CD8+ T cells sorted from blood. The V gene is TRBV27, the J gene TRBJ2-2; D uncertain. The DNA of the CDR3 is TGTGCCAGCAGCCCGGCCGGACGTGGCACCGGGGAGCTGTTTTTT. Its translation: CASSPAGRGTGELFF.